Listed below are T cell receptor beta chains from one sample, sequenced in a study of T-cell memory formation after mild COVID-19. One entry per CDR3 protein, called by TCRdb with MiXCR from the 5' RACE reads. The table records 140,000 or so distinct CDR3 sequences, 11% to 15% of them present only once. Sequencing input: PBMCs or a T cell subset sorted from them (not recorded which). Receptors were obtained from an adult woman who had mild COVID-19 (a few samples of this study predate the infection). Cell type and time point are not known. Each CDR3 is given with its conserved first and last residue. Fields, in order: J gene, clone size, D gene, V gene, CDR3 protein, CDR3 DNA. D genes are given only for firm matches. The listing skips clone size in some rows; elsewhere it reads once, few, many or a size class.

j_call: TRBJ1-2; clone_size: -; d_call: -; v_call: TRBV15; cdr3_aa: CATSRDLGGYYGYTF; cdr3_nt: TGTGCCACCAGCAGAGATCTTGGAGGGTACTATGGCTACACCTTC
j_call: TRBJ2-1; clone_size: -; d_call: TRBD2; v_call: TRBV20-1; cdr3_aa: CSAGSSGGYNEQFF; cdr3_nt: TGCAGTGCGGGGTCTAGCGGTGGATACAATGAGCAGTTCTTC
j_call: TRBJ2-7; clone_size: few; d_call: TRBD1; v_call: TRBV5-6; cdr3_aa: CASSQGQRGPYEQYF; cdr3_nt: TGTGCCAGCAGCCAGGGACAGAGAGGACCCTACGAGCAGTACTTC
j_call: TRBJ1-3; clone_size: few; d_call: TRBD1; v_call: TRBV20-1; cdr3_aa: CSALPGTGAGNTIYF; cdr3_nt: TGCAGTGCCCTACCCGGGACAGGGGCTGGAAACACCATATATTTT
j_call: TRBJ1-5; clone_size: few; d_call: -; v_call: TRBV10-3; cdr3_aa: CAISESGVGINQPQHF; cdr3_nt: TGTGCCATCAGTGAGTCAGGAGTGGGAATCAATCAGCCCCAGCATTTT
j_call: TRBJ2-1; clone_size: few; d_call: -; v_call: TRBV4-1; cdr3_aa: CASSQEFRLVGTNEQFF; cdr3_nt: TGCGCCAGCAGCCAAGAATTTCGACTAGTGGGGACCAATGAGCAGTTCTTC
j_call: TRBJ2-7; clone_size: -; d_call: TRBD1; v_call: TRBV25-1; cdr3_aa: CASSVGQGVIYEQYF; cdr3_nt: TGTGCCAGCAGTGTGGGACAGGGGGTCATCTACGAGCAGTACTTC
j_call: TRBJ2-1; clone_size: few; d_call: TRBD1; v_call: TRBV5-1; cdr3_aa: CASSLRTGDEQFF; cdr3_nt: TGCGCCAGCAGCTTGAGGACAGGGGATGAGCAGTTCTTC
j_call: TRBJ1-1; clone_size: many; d_call: -; v_call: TRBV5-5; cdr3_aa: CASSLGLNTEAFF; cdr3_nt: TGTGCCAGCAGCTTGGGTCTGAACACTGAAGCTTTCTTT
j_call: TRBJ1-2; clone_size: many; d_call: -; v_call: TRBV4-3; cdr3_aa: CASSQEKGRDYGYTF; cdr3_nt: TGCGCCAGCAGCCAAGAGAAGGGGAGAGACTATGGCTACACCTTC
j_call: TRBJ2-5; clone_size: -; d_call: -; v_call: TRBV7-3; cdr3_aa: CASSLAGKETQYF; cdr3_nt: TGTGCCAGCAGCTTAGCAGGGAAAGAGACCCAGTACTTC
j_call: TRBJ1-2; clone_size: few; d_call: TRBD1; v_call: TRBV5-5; cdr3_aa: CASSERTGGGWNGYTF; cdr3_nt: TGTGCCAGCAGCGAGCGGACAGGGGGAGGTTGGAATGGCTACACCTTC
j_call: TRBJ2-1; clone_size: -; d_call: TRBD2; v_call: TRBV10-3; cdr3_aa: CAISGGTSGRKPYNEQFF; cdr3_nt: TGTGCCATCAGTGGGGGGACTAGCGGGAGAAAGCCCTACAATGAGCAGTTCTTC
j_call: TRBJ2-7; clone_size: many; d_call: -; v_call: TRBV19; cdr3_aa: CARLWGHLYEQYF; cdr3_nt: TGTGCCAGGTTATGGGGACATTTATACGAGCAGTACTTC
j_call: TRBJ1-1; clone_size: once; d_call: -; v_call: TRBV9; cdr3_aa: CASSVGTGTEAFF; cdr3_nt: TGTGCCAGCAGCGTAGGGACGGGCACTGAAGCTTTCTTT
j_call: TRBJ2-5; clone_size: few; d_call: TRBD2; v_call: TRBV6-6; cdr3_aa: CASSYGPGGRETQYF; cdr3_nt: TGTGCCAGCAGTTATGGGCCGGGAGGAAGGGAGACCCAGTACTTC
j_call: TRBJ2-7; clone_size: few; d_call: TRBD1; v_call: TRBV11-3; cdr3_aa: CASSPRGLDSYEQYF; cdr3_nt: TGTGCCAGCAGCCCGAGGGGGCTAGATTCCTACGAGCAGTACTTC
j_call: TRBJ2-2; clone_size: -; d_call: -; v_call: TRBV13; cdr3_aa: CASSLGNTGELFF; cdr3_nt: TGTGCCAGCAGCTTAGGCAACACCGGGGAGCTGTTTTTT
j_call: TRBJ1-1; clone_size: -; d_call: -; v_call: TRBV4-1; cdr3_aa: CASSPWGTNTEAFF; cdr3_nt: TGCGCCAGCAGTCCCTGGGGAACGAACACTGAAGCTTTCTTT